This T cell receptor beta chain was recovered during a study of blood T cell repertoires in COVID-19. Method: immunoSEQ multiplex PCR; TCRdb's copy keeps in-frame clones and lacks some. The profile covers over 11,000 clones, with 87% appearing a single time and 5% to 5.5% taken by the ten largest. V shed 5 bases and J 5 bases; nucleotides not matched to a gene: 5. CDR1 is SGHAT and CDR2 is FQDESV in the germline V gene (reference sequence). The CDR3 sequence is 13 residues long. The chain recombines TRBV11-1 with TRBJ2-7; TRBD1 matches 8 bases. Input material: peripheral blood. The receptor's source is a human donor in a cohort sampled during active COVID-19. The CDR3 DNA reads TGTGCCAGCAGCCTTCAGGGGGCTGACGAGCAGTACTTC. Amino acid sequence: CASSLQGADEQYF. The variable domain in full, completed from reference TRBV11-1 and TRBJ2-7, reads EAEVAQSPRYKITEKSQAVAFWCDPISGHATLYWYRQILGQGPELLVQFQDESVVDDSQLPKDRFSAERLKGVDSTLKIQPAELGDSAMYLCASSLQGADEQYFGPGTRLTVT.